This T cell receptor beta chain was captured in a study of B cell selection in AIRE deficiency. Study observations and caveats: Of 3657 shared Treg TCRbeta sequences, over 25% were healthy-only, 9.3% patient-only. About a third of healthy-shared Treg TCRbeta sequences appeared in patient Tconv cells. CDR3s were shorter in shared Treg sequences, reflecting few non-templated nucleotide insertions. Tconv and Treg cells from AIRE-deficient patients resembled healthy donors in TCRBV usage, CDR3 length and diversity.

Sequencing was performed with immunoSEQ multiplex PCR; in TCRdb, only in-frame clones are kept and a portion is missing. The sample contains under 30,000 clones, 95% to 98% of which appear only once. Turning to this clone: The antigen is not known.

Sorting defined conventional CD4 T cells as CD4+CD127+. The sequence derives from a human donor with AIRE deficiency. The sequenced sample consisted of conventional CD4+ T cells sorted from PBMCs.

Written as DNA, the CDR3 is TGCGCCAGCAGCCGACAGGGCGATGGCTACACCTTC. Encoded protein: CASSRQGDGYTF. The V gene is TRBV5-1, the J gene TRBJ1-2; 7 bases map to TRBD1. The CDR3 sequence is 12 residues long. J was trimmed by 6 bases and V by 4 bases; bases with no gene match: 3. Germline V gene sequence: CDR1 SGHRS, CDR2 YFSETQ.